Listed below are T cell receptor beta chains from one sample, sequenced in a study of blood T cell repertoires in COVID-19. Measured with immunoSEQ multiplex PCR; TCRdb has only the in-frame clones, and not every one. The repertoire has about 290,000 clones, 75% to 90% of them found once; the top ten carry 1.5% to 2%. Sequencing was done on a sample of PBMCs or T cells enriched from blood (not recorded which). All receptors derive from a middle-aged woman who had recovered from COVID-19. The CDR3 runs from the conserved cysteine through the conserved F or W. A D gene is named only where the DNA matches it firmly. Not every row has a clone size; where given, it reads once, few, many or a size class.

J gene,V gene,D gene,clone size,CDR3 protein,CDR3 DNA
TRBJ1-4,TRBV2,TRBD1,once,CASSAPGQTNEKLFF,TGTGCCAGCAGTGCCCCGGGACAGACTAATGAAAAACTGTTTTTT
TRBJ2-7,TRBV11-2,-,-,CASSLAAGNIYEQYF,TGTGCCAGCAGCTTAGCGGCAGGGAATATCTACGAGCAGTACTTC
TRBJ2-3,TRBV11-2,-,few,CASSLGLERTKQYF,TGTGCCAGCAGCTTAGGACTAGAACGGACTAAGCAGTATTTT
TRBJ1-2,TRBV27,-,-,CASSQQANSFYGYTF,TGTGCCAGCAGTCAACAGGCTAATAGTTTCTATGGCTACACCTTC
TRBJ1-2,TRBV4-1,-,few,CASSQRVNGFYGYTF,TGCGCCAGCAGCCAGAGGGTTAATGGGTTCTATGGCTACACCTTC
TRBJ2-1,TRBV9,-,-,CASSRDSSRISEQFF,TGTGCCAGCAGCCGGGACTCCTCGCGGATCAGTGAGCAGTTCTTC
TRBJ2-2,TRBV25-1,-,-,CASSDPGEDTGELFF,TGTGCCAGCAGTGATCCGGGAGAAGACACCGGGGAGCTGTTTTTT
TRBJ1-1,TRBV9,-,-,CASSVNSLNTEAFF,TGTGCCAGCAGCGTAAACAGCTTGAACACTGAAGCTTTCTTT
TRBJ1-1,TRBV30,-,-,CAWSMGRGNTEAFF,TGTGCCTGGAGTATGGGAAGGGGAAACACTGAAGCTTTCTTT
TRBJ1-4,TRBV4-2,-,-,CASSQDYIANEKLFF,TGTGCCAGCAGCCAAGATTATATAGCTAATGAAAAACTGTTTTTT
TRBJ2-7,TRBV6-5,TRBD2,-,CASSRGTRGEQYF,TGTGCCAGCAGTCGCGGGACTAGGGGGGAGCAGTACTTC
TRBJ2-1,TRBV7-2,-,-,CASSFRGLGNEQFF,TGTGCCAGCAGCTTTAGAGGGTTAGGCAATGAGCAGTTCTTC
TRBJ2-2,TRBV29-1,-,-,CSVGSVQGPGELFF,TGCAGCGTTGGGTCGGTCCAGGGTCCGGGGGAGCTGTTTTTT
TRBJ2-3,TRBV5-4,TRBD2,-,CASSLKFTSGGSRDTQYF,TGTGCCAGCAGCTTGAAGTTTACCAGCGGGGGGTCGAGGGATACGCAGTATTTT
TRBJ2-1,TRBV29-1,TRBD1,-,CSVTGTAYNEQFF,TGCAGCGTTACCGGGACAGCCTACAATGAGCAGTTCTTC
TRBJ2-1,TRBV4-1,-,-,CASSQSYGTHGDNEQFF,TGCGCCAGCAGCCAATCCTACGGGACTCATGGGGACAATGAGCAGTTCTTC
TRBJ2-4,TRBV14,-,-,CASSQRGSVENIQYF,TGTGCCAGCAGCCAAAGAGGGTCTGTTGAAAACATTCAGTACTTC
TRBJ1-4,TRBV12-3/TRBV12-4,-,-,CASSFLNEKLFF,TGTGCCAGCAGTTTCCTTAATGAAAAACTGTTTTTT
TRBJ2-3,TRBV24-1,TRBD2,-,CATSDSSGRSTDTQYF,TGTGCCACCAGTGATTCGAGCGGGAGGTCCACAGATACGCAGTATTTT
TRBJ1-2,TRBV6-5,-,-,CASSPQEGSGYTF,TGTGCCAGCAGCCCCCAGGAGGGGTCCGGCTACACCTTC
TRBJ2-7,TRBV7-2,-,many,CASSLRGGNEQYF,TGTGCCAGCAGCTTGAGGGGGGGGAACGAGCAGTACTTC
TRBJ2-7,TRBV7-3,TRBD2,-,CASSPRLAGSHEQYF,TGTGCCAGCAGCCCCAGACTAGCGGGTTCCCACGAGCAGTACTTC
TRBJ2-5,TRBV5-1,TRBD1,-,CASSPGQLGQETQYF,TGCGCCAGCAGCCCGGGACAGCTTGGGCAAGAGACCCAGTACTTC
TRBJ2-2,TRBV2,-,-,CASRRDRNTGELFF,TGTGCCAGTAGGAGGGACCGTAACACCGGGGAGCTGTTTTTT
TRBJ1-5,TRBV20-1,TRBD1,-,CSASNKDRGRLKPQHF,TGCAGTGCTAGTAATAAGGACAGGGGGCGTTTAAAGCCCCAGCATTTT
TRBJ2-2,TRBV24-1,-,few,CATSGGSGVNTGELFF,TGTGCCACCAGTGGAGGGTCTGGGGTGAACACCGGGGAGCTGTTTTTT
TRBJ2-7,TRBV12-3/TRBV12-4,-,-,CASSFGLSYEQYF,TGTGCCAGCAGTTTTGGACTTTCCTACGAGCAGTACTTC
TRBJ2-2,TRBV7-2,TRBD1,-,CASRDRMGTGELFF,TGTGCCAGCAGGGACAGGATGGGGACCGGGGAGCTGTTTTTT
TRBJ1-2,TRBV18,-,-,CASSTSGNYGYTF,TGTGCCAGCTCAACGTCAGGGAACTATGGCTACACCTTC
TRBJ1-2,TRBV13,-,-,CASDSVTGGYTF,TGTGCCAGCGACTCCGTGACGGGAGGCTACACCTTC
TRBJ1-5,TRBV5-8,-,-,CASSLGVTSNQPQHF,TGTGCCAGCAGCTTAGGGGTCACCAGCAATCAGCCCCAGCATTTT
TRBJ2-7,TRBV6-2/TRBV6-3,-,-,CASSFGGGEQYF,TGTGCCAGCAGTTTCGGGGGTGGTGAGCAGTACTTC
TRBJ2-5,TRBV5-1,-,-,CASSPRGDVETQYF,TGCGCCAGCAGCCCTCGCGGAGATGTGGAGACCCAGTACTTC
TRBJ1-2,TRBV29-1,TRBD1,few,CSVQGDKYGYTF,TGCAGCGTCCAGGGGGATAAATATGGCTACACCTTC
TRBJ1-5,TRBV30,-,-,CACKPPEGGQPQHF,TGTGCCTGCAAACCCCCCGAGGGAGGTCAGCCCCAGCATTTT
TRBJ1-5,TRBV7-2,TRBD1,few,CASSPQGQGSQPQHF,TGTGCCAGCAGCCCCCAGGGACAGGGAAGTCAGCCCCAGCATTTT
TRBJ2-1,TRBV15,TRBD2,-,CATSREASGPYEQFF,TGTGCCACCAGCAGAGAGGCTAGCGGACCATATGAGCAGTTCTTC
TRBJ1-2,TRBV3-1/TRBV3-2,-,-,CASSLRSYSGYGYTF,TGTGCCAGCAGCCTACGGTCTTATAGTGGCTATGGCTACACCTTC
TRBJ1-3,TRBV5-6,TRBD1,-,CASSWTGVPVSGNTIYF,TGTGCCAGCAGCTGGACAGGGGTCCCGGTCTCTGGAAACACCATATATTTT
TRBJ2-7,TRBV5-4,-,-,CASSLPGSRGEQYF,TGTGCCAGCAGCTTGCCAGGGTCAAGGGGCGAGCAGTACTTC
TRBJ1-1,TRBV6-2/TRBV6-3,-,-,CASSYNGLKFDTEAFF,TGTGCCAGCAGTTACAACGGGTTGAAATTCGACACTGAAGCTTTCTTT
TRBJ2-5,TRBV19,-,-,CASSTAAQETQYF,TGTGCCAGTTCCACAGCGGCCCAAGAGACCCAGTACTTC
TRBJ1-3,TRBV9,-,-,CASSVVPGSSGNTIYF,TGTGCCAGCAGCGTAGTTCCAGGCTCCTCTGGAAACACCATATATTTT
TRBJ1-1,TRBV27,-,-,CASSLRDSVPANTEAFF,TGTGCCAGCAGTTTACGGGACTCAGTCCCCGCGAACACTGAAGCTTTCTTT
TRBJ1-2,TRBV12-3/TRBV12-4,TRBD1,-,CASSLDRVNGYTF,TGTGCCAGCAGCCTTGACAGGGTTAATGGCTACACCTTC
TRBJ1-1,TRBV28,-,-,CASSTPNTEAFF,TGTGCCAGCAGTACACCGAACACTGAAGCTTTCTTT
TRBJ1-5,TRBV18,-,-,CASSPNSLGDQPQHF,TGTGCCAGCTCACCAAACAGCCTCGGTGATCAGCCCCAGCATTTT
TRBJ2-3,TRBV4-1,TRBD2,-,CASSQLGLAGGTDTQYF,TGCGCCAGCAGCCAACTAGGACTAGCGGGGGGCACAGATACGCAGTATTTT
TRBJ1-1,TRBV2,TRBD1,-,CASIRQGNTEAFF,TGTGCCAGCATCCGACAGGGAAACACTGAAGCTTTCTTT
TRBJ2-2,TRBV24-1,-,-,CATSETRTDTGELFF,TGTGCCACCAGTGAGACTCGGACAGACACCGGGGAGCTGTTTTTT
TRBJ1-2,TRBV7-2,-,once,CASSSRGGVYGYTF,TGTGCCAGCAGCTCCCGAGGGGGGGTCTATGGCTACACCTTC
TRBJ2-3,TRBV4-3,-,-,CASSVRQRTDTQYF,TGCGCCAGCAGCGTCAGACAACGCACAGATACGCAGTATTTT
TRBJ2-5,TRBV2,TRBD2,-,CASRHGTSGGLTETQYF,TGTGCCAGCAGACACGGGACTAGCGGGGGACTAACCGAGACCCAGTACTTC
TRBJ2-1,TRBV4-1,TRBD2,-,CASSQPTSGAGNEQFF,TGCGCCAGCAGCCAACCTACTAGCGGGGCTGGGAATGAGCAGTTCTTC